A selection of T cell receptor beta chains follows, all from one sample in a study of blood T cells in healthy people across ages. TCRdb ran MiXCR on the 5' RACE reads and lists one entry per CDR3 protein. This sample yields around 620,000 distinct CDR3 sequences, of which approximately 27% are seen a single time; approximately 17% belongs to the top ten. Sequences were obtained from blood. The receptors stem from a woman in her seventies in good health. Both conserved end residues are trimmed from each CDR3. Some rows mark clone size as missing; the rest say once, few, many or name a class of expanded clone.

clone size	V gene	J gene	CDR3 protein
few	TRBV9	TRBJ2-3	ASRRAGGADTQS
.	TRBV7-9	TRBJ1-2	ASSPYRGAGGYT
.	TRBV5-1	TRBJ2-7	ASSLLTGGEDEQY
few	TRBV5-6	.	ASSFVGVPEQY
few	TRBV7-2	TRBJ2-7	ASSSFTGAYEQY
few	TRBV6-5	TRBJ1-3	ASSWGRGGNTIY
.	TRBV10-3	.	AISEMAYEQF
.	TRBV18	TRBJ1-5	ASSPESARRGQPQH
.	TRBV27	TRBJ2-2	ASSWWNTGELF
.	TRBV28	TRBJ2-5	ASSLSFRWEAQY
.	TRBV12-3/TRBV12-4	TRBJ1-1	ASSLYPGAGTEAF
few	TRBV5-1	TRBJ2-1	ASSLDGQGERQF
.	TRBV29-1	TRBJ2-2	SVEGDRGRSGELF
many	TRBV20-1	TRBJ2-7	SAKGGDRNPYEQY
.	TRBV2	TRBJ1-4	ASSEVRGDEKLF
.	TRBV20-1	TRBJ2-7	SAATGTVSYGQY
few	TRBV7-2	TRBJ2-3	ASSLEWWNTDTQY
few	TRBV6-4	TRBJ2-7	ANLSYEQY
.	TRBV5-1	TRBJ2-7	ASSLEGSGGYEQY
.	TRBV12-3/TRBV12-4	TRBJ1-1	ASSWDLSNTEAF
.	TRBV6-5	TRBJ2-4	ASSKSGLGNIQY
.	TRBV7-3	TRBJ2-3	AGIWVITDTQY
few	TRBV4-2	TRBJ2-5	ASSLTQGWETQY
.	TRBV25-1	TRBJ2-3	ASSEYTGPTDTQY
few	TRBV5-1	TRBJ2-1	ASSLLGGENEQF
.	TRBV19	TRBJ1-2	ASSSVGPRYGYT
.	TRBV20-1	TRBJ1-4	SAGDRVGNEKLF
.	TRBV11-2	TRBJ2-4	ASSLVGLLAKNIQY
.	TRBV6-1	TRBJ2-5	ASSEIGVQETQY